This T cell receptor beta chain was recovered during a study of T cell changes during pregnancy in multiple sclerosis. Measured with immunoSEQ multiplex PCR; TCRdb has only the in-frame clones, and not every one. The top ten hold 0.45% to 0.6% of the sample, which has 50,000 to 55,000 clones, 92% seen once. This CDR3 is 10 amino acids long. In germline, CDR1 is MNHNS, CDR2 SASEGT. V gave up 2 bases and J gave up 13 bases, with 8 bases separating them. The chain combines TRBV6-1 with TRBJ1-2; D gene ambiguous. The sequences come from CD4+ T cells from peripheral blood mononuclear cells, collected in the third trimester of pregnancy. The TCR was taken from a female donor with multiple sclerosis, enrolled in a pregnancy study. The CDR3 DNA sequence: TGTGCCAGCAGTGAAATGGGCCTCACCTTC. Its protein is CASSEMGLTF.